This entry is about one TCR beta chain. The antigen is unknown. Described treatment: roughly nine-day PBMC culture with coronavirus spike peptide pools or control peptides (ViraFEST assay). These data come from a study of vaccination and CD4 T cells after COVID-19. Scientists ran DNA taken from cultured CD4+ T cells through the Oncomine TCR Beta short-read assay for sequencing. TCRdb called the PCR reads again in MiXCR, with one record for every CDR3 protein. In the table there are 15,000 to 20,000 distinct CDR3 sequences, under 45% of which are singletons. CDR3 length equals 14 residues. CDR1 is SGHRS and CDR2 is YFSETQ in the germline V gene. V gave up 4 bases and J gave up 0 bases, with 11 bases separating them.

The chain carries TRBV5-1 and TRBJ2-7; D unresolved. This TCR was sampled from a human donor who had recovered from COVID-19. The sequenced sample was CD4+ T cells from blood, cultured in vitro, obtained after SARS-CoV-2 vaccination. CDR3 residues: CASSVGPLSYEQYF. CDR3 DNA: TGCGCCAGCAGCGTCGGGCCCCTCTCCTACGAGCAGTACTTC.